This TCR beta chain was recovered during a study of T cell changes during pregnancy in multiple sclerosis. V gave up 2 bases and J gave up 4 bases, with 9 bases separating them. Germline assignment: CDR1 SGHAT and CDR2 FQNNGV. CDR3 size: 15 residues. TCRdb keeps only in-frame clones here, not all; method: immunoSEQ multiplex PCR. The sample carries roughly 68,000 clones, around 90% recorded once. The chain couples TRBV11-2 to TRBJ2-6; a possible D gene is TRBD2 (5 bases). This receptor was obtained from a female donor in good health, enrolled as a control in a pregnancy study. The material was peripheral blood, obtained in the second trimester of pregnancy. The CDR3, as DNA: TGTGCCAGCAGCTTATGGGAGTCCGGGGCCAACGTCCTGACTTTC. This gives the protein CASSLWESGANVLTF.